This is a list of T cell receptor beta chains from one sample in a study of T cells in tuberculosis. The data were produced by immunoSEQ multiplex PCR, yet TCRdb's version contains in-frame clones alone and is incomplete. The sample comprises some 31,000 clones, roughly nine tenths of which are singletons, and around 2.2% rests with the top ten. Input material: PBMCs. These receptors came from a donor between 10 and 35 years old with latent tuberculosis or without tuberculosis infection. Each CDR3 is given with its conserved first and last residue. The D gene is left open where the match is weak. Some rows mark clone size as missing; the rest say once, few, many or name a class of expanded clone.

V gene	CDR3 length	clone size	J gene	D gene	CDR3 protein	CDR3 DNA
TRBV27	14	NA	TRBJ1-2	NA	CASRPAGYPYGYTF	TGTGCCAGCAGGCCCGCAGGTTACCCGTATGGCTACACCTTC
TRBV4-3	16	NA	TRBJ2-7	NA	CASSQTHWGRLNEQYF	TGCGCCAGCAGCCAAACCCATTGGGGGCGGCTAAACGAGCAGTACTTC
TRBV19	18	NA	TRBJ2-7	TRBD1	CATRPRDRVVLAPDEQYF	TGTGCCACTCGCCCCCGGGACAGGGTTGTGCTAGCGCCTGACGAGCAGTACTTC
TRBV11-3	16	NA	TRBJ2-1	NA	CASSPGGSDPYNEQFF	TGTGCCAGCAGCCCCGGGGGATCAGACCCCTACAATGAGCAGTTCTTC
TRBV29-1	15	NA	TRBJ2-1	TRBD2	CSGSTSGASYNEQFF	TGCAGCGGCTCGACTAGCGGGGCATCCTACAATGAGCAGTTCTTC
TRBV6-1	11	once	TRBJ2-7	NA	CASSDTYEQYF	TGTGCCAGCAGTGATACCTACGAGCAGTACTTC
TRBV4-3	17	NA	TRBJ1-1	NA	CASSQAFGDSMNTEAFF	TGCGCCAGCAGCCAAGCTTTCGGAGACTCTATGAACACTGAAGCTTTCTTT
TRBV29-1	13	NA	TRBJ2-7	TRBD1	CSVGGTGSYEQYF	TGCAGCGTTGGGGGGACAGGGTCCTACGAGCAGTACTTC
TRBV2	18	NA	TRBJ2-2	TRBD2	CASSGPLVVGGSTGELFF	TGTGCCAGCAGTGGCCCCCTCGTTGTGGGGGGGAGCACCGGGGAGCTGTTTTTT
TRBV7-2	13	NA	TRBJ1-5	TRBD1	CASSSTGDQPQHF	TGTGCCAGCAGCTCAACAGGGGATCAGCCCCAGCATTTT
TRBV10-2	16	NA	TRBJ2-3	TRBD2	CASCRGLADGGDTQYF	TGCGCCAGCTGCCGCGGCCTAGCGGACGGGGGAGATACGCAGTATTTT
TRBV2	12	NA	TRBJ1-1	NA	CASSDNRDEAFF	TGTGCCAGCAGTGACAACAGGGATGAAGCTTTCTTT
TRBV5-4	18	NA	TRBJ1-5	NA	CASSFSPGGSSSNQPQHF	TGTGCCAGCAGCTTCTCCCCGGGTGGGTCTTCTAGCAATCAGCCCCAGCATTTT
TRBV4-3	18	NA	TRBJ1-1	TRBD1	CASSHGSPGQTMNTEAFF	TGCGCCAGCAGCCACGGCTCCCCGGGACAGACCATGAACACTGAAGCTTTCTTT
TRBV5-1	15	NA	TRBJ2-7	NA	CASSLRSGALDEQYF	TGCGCCAGCAGCTTAAGATCAGGGGCCCTGGACGAGCAGTACTTC
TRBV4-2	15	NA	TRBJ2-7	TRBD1	CASSVGQGTPYEQYF	TGTGCCAGCAGCGTTGGACAGGGGACCCCCTACGAGCAGTACTTC
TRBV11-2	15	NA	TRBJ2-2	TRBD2	CASSVLAGGPGELFF	TGTGCCAGCAGCGTACTAGCGGGAGGGCCCGGGGAGCTGTTTTTT
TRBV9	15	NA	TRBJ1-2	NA	CASSLSGETIYGYTF	TGTGCCAGCAGCCTTAGTGGGGAGACCATCTATGGCTACACCTTC
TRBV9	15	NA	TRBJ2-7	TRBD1	CASQPGTGVSYEQYF	TGTGCCAGTCAACCCGGGACAGGCGTCTCCTACGAGCAGTACTTC
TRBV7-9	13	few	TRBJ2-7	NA	CASSLSGIYEQYF	TGTGCCAGCAGCTTGTCAGGAATCTACGAGCAGTACTTC
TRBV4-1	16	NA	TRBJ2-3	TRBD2	CASSPPRMRGGDTQYF	TGCGCCAGCAGCCCCCCGAGAATGCGGGGGGGGGATACGCAGTATTTT
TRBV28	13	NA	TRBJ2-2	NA	CASWDKNTGELFF	TGTGCCAGTTGGGACAAGAACACCGGGGAGCTGTTTTTT
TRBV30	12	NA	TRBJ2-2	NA	CAWSVQTGELFF	TGTGCCTGGAGTGTACAAACCGGGGAGCTGTTTTTT
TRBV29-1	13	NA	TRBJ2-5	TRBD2	CSVMRGNQETQYF	TGCAGCGTTATGCGGGGGAACCAAGAGACCCAGTACTTC
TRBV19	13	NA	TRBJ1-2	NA	CASSKIGTYGYTF	TGTGCCAGTAGTAAGATAGGGACATATGGCTACACCTTC
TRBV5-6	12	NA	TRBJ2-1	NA	CASSFGNGEQFF	TGTGCCAGCAGCTTCGGGAACGGTGAGCAGTTCTTC
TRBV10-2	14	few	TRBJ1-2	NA	CASTEANGYYGYTF	TGCGCCAGCACCGAGGCCAATGGGTACTATGGCTACACCTTC
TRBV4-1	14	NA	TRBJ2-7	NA	CASSQDSQGREQYF	TGCGCCAGCAGCCAAGATAGCCAGGGCAGGGAGCAGTACTTC
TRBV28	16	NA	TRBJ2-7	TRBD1	CASSGIGTGVAYEQYF	TGTGCCAGCAGCGGAATAGGGACAGGGGTCGCCTACGAGCAGTACTTC
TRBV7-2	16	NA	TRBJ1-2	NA	CASSFYPSGGDYGYTF	TGTGCCAGCAGCTTTTACCCGAGTGGGGGCGACTATGGCTACACCTTC
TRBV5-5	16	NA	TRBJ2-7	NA	CASSLSGQGMSYEQYF	TGTGCCAGCAGCCTCTCGGGCCAGGGAATGTCCTACGAGCAGTACTTC
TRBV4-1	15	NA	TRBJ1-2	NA	CASSQVWPPPSGYTF	TGCGCCAGCAGCCAAGTTTGGCCACCCCCTTCTGGCTACACCTTC
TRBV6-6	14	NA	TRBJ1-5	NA	CASSGGGSNQPQHF	TGTGCCAGCAGTGGGGGGGGAAGCAATCAGCCCCAGCATTTT
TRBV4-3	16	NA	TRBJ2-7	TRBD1	CASSQGRTGGKYEQYF	TGCGCCAGCAGCCAAGGCCGGACAGGGGGCAAGTACGAGCAGTACTTC
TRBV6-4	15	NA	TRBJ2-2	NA	CASTSSGGSTGELFF	TGTGCCAGCACCTCCTCCGGGGGATCCACCGGGGAGCTGTTTTTT
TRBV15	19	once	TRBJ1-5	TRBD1	CATSEPGQNTLPHNQPQHF	TGTGCCACCAGCGAACCGGGACAGAACACCCTACCTCACAATCAGCCCCAGCATTTT
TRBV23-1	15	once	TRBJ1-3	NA	CASSPPSSSGNTIYF	TGCGCCAGCAGTCCTCCTAGCAGCTCTGGAAACACCATATATTTT
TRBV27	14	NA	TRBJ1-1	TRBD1	CASSRRQGLTEAFF	TGTGCCAGCAGTAGAAGACAGGGGCTCACTGAAGCTTTCTTT
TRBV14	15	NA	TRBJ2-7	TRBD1	CASSLRGQGADEQYF	TGTGCCAGCAGCCTCCGTGGGCAGGGGGCTGACGAGCAGTACTTC
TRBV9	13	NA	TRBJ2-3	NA	CASSVAGGDTQYF	TGTGCCAGCAGCGTAGCTGGGGGGGATACGCAGTATTTT
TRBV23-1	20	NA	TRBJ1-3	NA	CASSQCRGTLPKPSGNTIYF	TGCGCCAGCAGTCAATGTAGGGGGACGTTACCTAAACCCTCTGGAAACACCATATATTTT
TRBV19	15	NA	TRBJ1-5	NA	CASRLAPERNQPQHF	TGTGCCAGTAGGCTTGCCCCGGAGCGCAATCAGCCCCAGCATTTT
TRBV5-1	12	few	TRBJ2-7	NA	CASSYSSYEQYF	TGCGCCAGCAGCTATAGCTCCTACGAGCAGTACTTC
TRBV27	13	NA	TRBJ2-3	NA	CASSPWQGDTQYF	TGTGCCAGCAGCCCTTGGCAGGGAGATACGCAGTATTTT
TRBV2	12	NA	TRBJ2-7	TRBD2	CASSGDSYEQYF	TGTGCCAGTAGCGGGGACTCCTACGAGCAGTACTTC
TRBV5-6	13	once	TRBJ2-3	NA	CASSPPITDTQYF	TGTGCCAGCAGTCCTCCTATCACAGATACGCAGTATTTT
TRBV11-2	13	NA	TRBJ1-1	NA	CASSLHLNTEAFF	TGTGCCAGCAGCTTACACCTAAACACTGAAGCTTTCTTT
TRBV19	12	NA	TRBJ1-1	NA	CASSRRRTEAFF	TGTGCCAGTAGTAGGCGGCGCACTGAAGCTTTCTTT
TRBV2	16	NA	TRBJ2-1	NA	CASSDLARVSYNEQFF	TGTGCCAGCAGTGATCTGGCCAGGGTCTCCTACAATGAGCAGTTCTTC
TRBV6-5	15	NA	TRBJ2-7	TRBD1	CASSYSGQGVYEQYF	TGTGCCAGCAGTTATTCTGGACAGGGGGTTTACGAGCAGTACTTC